The 2 T cell receptor beta chains below were found in one sample sequenced in a study of blood T cell repertoires in COVID-19. Sequenced by immunoSEQ multiplex PCR; TCRdb stores in-frame clones only, minus some. The top ten hold about 1.7% of the sample, which has more than 250,000 clones, around 89% seen once. Sequenced: PBMCs or T cells enriched from blood (not recorded which). The origin of the receptors is a woman younger than 35 with acute COVID-19.

The chain combines TRBV29-1 with TRBJ2-5, with TRBD1 matching 7 bases. CDR1 and CDR2 from the germline V gene are SQVTM and ANQGSEA. The CDR3 runs 14 residues. Unmatched junction bases numbered 10, after V lost 6 bases and J lost 3 bases. CDR3 in DNA: TGCAGCGTGCGAGATACCGGGACAGAAGAGACCCAGTACTTC. This gives the protein CSVRDTGTEETQYF.

The chain links TRBV5-5 to TRBJ1-5; D gene unclear. This CDR3 is 14 amino acids long. The ends were cut back, 4 bases at V and 4 bases at J, with 12 bases in the middle. Germline V CDR1 and CDR2: SGHKS, YYEKEE (reference sequence). The CDR3 region is CASSPHSDNQPQHF. The DNA of the CDR3 is TGTGCCAGCAGCCCCCACAGTGATAATCAGCCCCAGCATTTT.